The TCR beta chain under discussion was sequenced for a study of naive and memory T cell subsets. Stated treatment: skin biopsy from PPD injection site in Mantoux-positive individual. An oligonucleotide containing a UMI was ligated to the 3' end of TCR cDNA. This CDR3 has 16 residues. The V gene's germline CDR1 is MDHEN and CDR2 SYDVKM. Germline trimming cut 5 bases from V and 1 base from J; bases unmatched to any gene: 8. Four PCR rounds used nested alpha and beta constant region primers plus the SP2 primer. From the UMI-ligation and nested PCR reads, TCRdb called clonotypes with MiXCR, one entry per CDR3 protein. The table lists tens of thousands of distinct CDR3 sequences, 6% of them singletons. This clonotype came up many times.

The starting material was skin, obtained from a tuberculin skin test site. The TCR was taken from an adult in good health. The chain couples TRBV28 to TRBJ2-3, with 8 nucleotides matching TRBD2. CDR3 residues: CASSRRGREGTDTQYF. In nucleotides, the CDR3 is TGTGCCAGCAGTCGCCGCGGGCGGGAGGGCACAGATACGCAGTATTTT.